This TCR beta chain derives from a study of blood T cell repertoires in COVID-19. Whole-study context: Sources were T cells, B-cell-depleted T cells, or PBMCs; the material itself was cDNA or gDNA.

Original processing methods: Scientists estimated how many nucleated cells there were by amplifying reference gene primers. Using immunoSEQ multiplex PCR, the repertoire was profiled, and TCRdb retains in-frame clones only, with some absent. That table gives V, J and clone size, and the DNA gave D and trimming. The top ten clones hold 6.5% to 7.5% of a sample with some 190,000 clones, about 85% of them seen once. Germline V gene lookup returns CDR1 MNHEY and CDR2 SMNVEV (reference sequence). CDR3 length: 16 amino acids. V lost 5 bases, J lost 0 bases, and 7 bases stayed unmatched. Patients in Seattle were enrolled during active infection, then followed longitudinally.

The sequenced material came from peripheral blood. This chain connects TRBV27 to TRBJ2-7; 10 bases align to TRBD1. This clonotype was obtained from a man older than 75 with COVID-19, enrolled during active disease. CDR3 bases: TGTGCCAGCAGTCCGCCGGGGGACAGGGGCTCCTACGAGCAGTACTTC. It yields the protein CASSPPGDRGSYEQYF.